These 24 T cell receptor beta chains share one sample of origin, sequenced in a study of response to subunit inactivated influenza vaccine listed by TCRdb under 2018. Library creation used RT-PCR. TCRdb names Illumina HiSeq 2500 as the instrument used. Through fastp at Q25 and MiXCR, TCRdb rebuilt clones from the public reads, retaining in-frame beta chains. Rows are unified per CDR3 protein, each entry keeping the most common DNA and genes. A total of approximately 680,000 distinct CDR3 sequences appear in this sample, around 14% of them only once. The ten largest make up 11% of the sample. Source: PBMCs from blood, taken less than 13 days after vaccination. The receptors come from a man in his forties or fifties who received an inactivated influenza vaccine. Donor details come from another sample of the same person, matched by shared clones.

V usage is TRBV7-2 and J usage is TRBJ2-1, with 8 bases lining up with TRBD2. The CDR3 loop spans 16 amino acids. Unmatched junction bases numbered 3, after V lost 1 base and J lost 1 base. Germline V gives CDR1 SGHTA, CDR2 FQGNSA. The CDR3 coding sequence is TGTGCCAGCAGCTTAGTAGCGGGGCTTTCCTACAATGAGCAGTTCTTC. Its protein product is CASSLVAGLSYNEQFF. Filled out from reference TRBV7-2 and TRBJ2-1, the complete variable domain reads GAGVSQSPSNKVTEKGKDVELRCDPISGHTALYWYRQSLGQGLEFLIYFQGNSAPDKSGLPSDRFSAERTGGSVSTLTIQRTQQEDSAVYLCASSLVAGLSYNEQFFGPGTRLTVL.

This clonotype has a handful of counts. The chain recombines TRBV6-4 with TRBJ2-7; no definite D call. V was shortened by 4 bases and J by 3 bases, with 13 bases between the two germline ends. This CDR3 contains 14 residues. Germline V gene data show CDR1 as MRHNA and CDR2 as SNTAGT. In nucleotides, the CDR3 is TGTGCCAGCAGTGTCCCCAGACCCTTCTACGAGCAGTACTTC. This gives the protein CASSVPRPFYEQYF.

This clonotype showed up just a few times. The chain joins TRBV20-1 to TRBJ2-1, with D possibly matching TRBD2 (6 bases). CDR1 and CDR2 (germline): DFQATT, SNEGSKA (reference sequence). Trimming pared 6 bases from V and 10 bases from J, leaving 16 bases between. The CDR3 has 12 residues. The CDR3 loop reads CSARAGPWEQFF. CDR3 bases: TGCAGTGCACGAGCGGGCCCATGGGAGCAGTTCTTC.

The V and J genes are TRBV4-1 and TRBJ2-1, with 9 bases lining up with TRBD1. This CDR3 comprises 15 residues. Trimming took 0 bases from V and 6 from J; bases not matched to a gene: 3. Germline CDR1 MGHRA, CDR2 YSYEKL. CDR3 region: CASSQEGTGRNEQFF. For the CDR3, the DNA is TGCGCCAGCAGCCAAGAAGGGACAGGGCGCAATGAGCAGTTCTTC.

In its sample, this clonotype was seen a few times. Written as DNA, the CDR3 is TGTGCCAGCAGTTTGGGGGCTGTCCGAAAACTGTTTTTT. Translating gives CASSLGAVRKLFF. This sequence joins TRBV12-3 or TRBV12-4 and TRBJ1-4, with D perhaps matching TRBD1 (6 bases). V was trimmed by 3 bases and J by 10 bases, leaving 12 bases between them. The CDR3 extends over 13 amino acids.

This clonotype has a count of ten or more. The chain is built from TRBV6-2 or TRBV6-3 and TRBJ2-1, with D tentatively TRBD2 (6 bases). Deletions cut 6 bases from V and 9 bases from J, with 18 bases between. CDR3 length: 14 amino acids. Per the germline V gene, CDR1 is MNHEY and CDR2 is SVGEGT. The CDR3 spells CASSGWGSEGEQFF. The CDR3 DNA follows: TGTGCCAGCAGCGGGTGGGGGTCGGAGGGTGAGCAGTTCTTC.

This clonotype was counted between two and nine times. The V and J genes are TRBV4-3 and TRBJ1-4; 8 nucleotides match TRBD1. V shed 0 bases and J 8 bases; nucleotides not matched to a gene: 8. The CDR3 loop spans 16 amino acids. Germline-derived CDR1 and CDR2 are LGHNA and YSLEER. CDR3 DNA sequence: TGCGCCAGCAGCCAAGATACAGGACAGGGAGGCGAAAAACTGTTTTTT. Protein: CASSQDTGQGGEKLFF.

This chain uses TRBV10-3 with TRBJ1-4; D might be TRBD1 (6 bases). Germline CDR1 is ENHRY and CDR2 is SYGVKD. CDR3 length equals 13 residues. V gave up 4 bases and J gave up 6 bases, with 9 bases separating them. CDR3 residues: CAISGAGDEKLFF. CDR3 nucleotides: TGTGCCATCAGTGGAGCAGGGGATGAAAAACTGTTTTTT.

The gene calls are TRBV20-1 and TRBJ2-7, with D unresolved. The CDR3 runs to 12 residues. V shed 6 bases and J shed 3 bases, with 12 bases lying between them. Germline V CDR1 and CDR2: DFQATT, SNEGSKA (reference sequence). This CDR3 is CSATLLNYEQYF. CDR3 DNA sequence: TGCAGTGCCACCCTGCTTAACTACGAGCAGTACTTC.

CDR3 DNA sequence: TGTGCCAGCAGAAGGGACGGCGCGGAGACCCAGTACTTC. Its protein product is CASRRDGAETQYF. The rearrangement uses TRBV6-1 and TRBJ2-5; D could derive from TRBD1 or TRBD2 (5 bases each). V lost 6 bases, J lost 5 bases, and 13 bases lay in between. Germline V gene sequence: CDR1 MNHNS, CDR2 SASEGT. This CDR3 is 13 amino acids long.

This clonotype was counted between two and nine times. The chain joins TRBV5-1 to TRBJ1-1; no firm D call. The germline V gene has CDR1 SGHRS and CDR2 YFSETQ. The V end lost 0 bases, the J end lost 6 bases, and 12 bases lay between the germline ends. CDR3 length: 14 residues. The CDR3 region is CASSLVVGEAEAFF. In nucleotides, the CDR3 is TGCGCCAGCAGCTTGGTGGTCGGGGAGGCTGAAGCTTTCTTT.

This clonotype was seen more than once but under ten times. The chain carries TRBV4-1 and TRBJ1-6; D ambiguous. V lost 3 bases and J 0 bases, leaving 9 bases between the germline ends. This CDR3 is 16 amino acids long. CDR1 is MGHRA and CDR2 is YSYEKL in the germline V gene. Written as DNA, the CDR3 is TGCGCCAGCAGCCAGGCACAGAGCTCCTATAATTCACCCCTCCACTTT. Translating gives CASSQAQSSYNSPLHF.

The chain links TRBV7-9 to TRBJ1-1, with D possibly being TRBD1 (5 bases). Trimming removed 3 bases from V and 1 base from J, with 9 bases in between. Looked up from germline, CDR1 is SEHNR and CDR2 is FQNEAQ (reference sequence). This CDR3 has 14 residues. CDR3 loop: CASSFRGSNTEAFF. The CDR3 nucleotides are TGTGCCAGCAGCTTTAGGGGTTCGAACACTGAAGCTTTCTTT.

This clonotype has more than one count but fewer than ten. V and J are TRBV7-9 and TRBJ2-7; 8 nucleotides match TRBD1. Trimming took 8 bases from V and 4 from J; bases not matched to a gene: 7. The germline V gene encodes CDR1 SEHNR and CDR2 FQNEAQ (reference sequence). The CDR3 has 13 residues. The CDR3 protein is CASVTGGSYEQYF. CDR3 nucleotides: TGTGCCAGCGTTACAGGGGGTTCTTACGAGCAGTACTTC.

In nucleotides, the CDR3 is TGTGCCAGCAGTTCTTCAGGGGTTATAGAGACCCAGTACTTC. It yields the protein CASSSSGVIETQYF. The rearrangement links TRBV27 to TRBJ2-5; the D gene is possibly TRBD1 (6 bases). CDR1 and CDR2 from the germline V gene are MNHEY and SMNVEV (reference sequence). The CDR3 is made up of 14 amino acids. V was pared by 4 bases and J by 4 bases, with 13 bases between.

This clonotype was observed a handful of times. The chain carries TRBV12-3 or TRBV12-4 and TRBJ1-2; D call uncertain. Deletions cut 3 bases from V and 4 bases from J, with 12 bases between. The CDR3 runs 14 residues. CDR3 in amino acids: CASSFGVVSYGYTF. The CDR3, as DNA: TGTGCCAGCAGTTTTGGTGTGGTCAGCTATGGCTACACCTTC.

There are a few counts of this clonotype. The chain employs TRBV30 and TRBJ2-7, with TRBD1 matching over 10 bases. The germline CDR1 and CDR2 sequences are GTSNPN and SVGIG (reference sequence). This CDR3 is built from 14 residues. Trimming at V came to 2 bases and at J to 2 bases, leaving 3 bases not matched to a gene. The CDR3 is CAWSRGTGAYEQYF. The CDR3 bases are TGTGCCTGGAGTCGCGGGACAGGGGCCTACGAGCAGTACTTC.

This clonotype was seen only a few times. CDR3: CASSSRRQGQFF. The CDR3 DNA sequence: TGTGCCAGCAGCTCCCGACGGCAAGGGCAGTTCTTC. V and J are TRBV7-9 and TRBJ2-1; D ambiguous. V shed 4 bases and J shed 12 bases, with 13 bases lying between them. Germline V gene lookup returns CDR1 SEHNR and CDR2 FQNEAQ (reference sequence). The CDR3 is 12 residues long. Complete variable domain (other parts from reference TRBV7-9 and TRBJ2-1): DTGVSQNPRHKITKRGQNVTFRCDPISEHNRLYWYRQTLGQGPEFLTYFQNEAQLEKSRLLSDRFSAERPKGSFSTLEIQRTEQGDSAMYLCASSSRRQGQFFGPGTRLTVL.

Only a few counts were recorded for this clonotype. CDR3 in amino acids: CASSVGAPPGELFF. As DNA, the CDR3 is TGTGCCAGCAGCGTTGGGGCCCCCCCCGGGGAGCTGTTTTTT. The V gene is TRBV9, the J gene TRBJ2-2; possible D gene TRBD1, 5 bases. Germline V lookup: CDR1 SGDLS, CDR2 YYNGEE. The CDR3 consists of 14 residues. V was clipped by 2 bases and J by 6 bases, with 11 bases between them.

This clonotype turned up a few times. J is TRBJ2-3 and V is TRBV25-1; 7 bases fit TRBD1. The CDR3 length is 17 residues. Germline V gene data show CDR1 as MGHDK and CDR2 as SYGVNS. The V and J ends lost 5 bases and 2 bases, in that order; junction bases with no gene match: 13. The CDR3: CASSHNQGQRFTDTQYF. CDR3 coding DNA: TGTGCCAGCAGTCACAACCAGGGACAGCGTTTCACAGATACGCAGTATTTT.

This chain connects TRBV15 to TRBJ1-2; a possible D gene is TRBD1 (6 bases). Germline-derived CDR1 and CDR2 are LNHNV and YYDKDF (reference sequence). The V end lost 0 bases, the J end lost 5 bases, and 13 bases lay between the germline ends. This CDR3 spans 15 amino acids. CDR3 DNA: TGTGCCACCAGCAGAGATAGCGCAGGGGTTTATGGCTACACCTTC. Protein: CATSRDSAGVYGYTF.

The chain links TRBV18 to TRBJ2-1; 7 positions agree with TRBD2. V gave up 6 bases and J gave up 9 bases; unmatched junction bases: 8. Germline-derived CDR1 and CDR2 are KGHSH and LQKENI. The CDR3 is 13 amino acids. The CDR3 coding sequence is TGTGCCAGCTCCCCCGGGACTACGGGTGAGCAGTTCTTC. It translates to CASSPGTTGEQFF.

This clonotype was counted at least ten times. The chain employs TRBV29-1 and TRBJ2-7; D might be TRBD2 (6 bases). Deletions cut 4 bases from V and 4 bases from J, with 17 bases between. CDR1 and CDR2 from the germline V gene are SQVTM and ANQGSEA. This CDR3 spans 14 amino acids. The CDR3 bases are TGCAGCGTTGTGTCTAGGCTAGCGAGTTACGAGCAGTACTTC. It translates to CSVVSRLASYEQYF.

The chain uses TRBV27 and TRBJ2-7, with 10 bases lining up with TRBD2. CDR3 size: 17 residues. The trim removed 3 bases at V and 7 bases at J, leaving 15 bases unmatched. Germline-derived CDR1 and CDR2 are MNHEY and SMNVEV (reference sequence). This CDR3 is CASSLAGTSDMLWEQYF. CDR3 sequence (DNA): TGTGCCAGCAGTTTGGCCGGGACTAGCGATATGCTGTGGGAGCAGTACTTC.